This paragraph reports one TCR beta chain. Its antigen remains unidentified. This specimen comes from a study of T cells in Graves' hyperthyroidism and ophthalmopathy. The overall study: Peripheral blood was taken when the disease was first diagnosed, before any treatment began.

RNA transcripts yielded amplified TCR beta CDR3 regions. Using the HTBI primer set, a first-round RT-PCR was run on the TCR CDR3. TCRdb reprocessed the multiplex PCR reads via MiXCR and lists one record per CDR3 protein. Of about 420,000 distinct CDR3 sequences listed, 15% to 19% are singletons. Findings of the study overall: Also found in blood were most expanded thyroid clonotypes above 0.001.

V dropped 2 bases and J dropped 2 bases, with 10 bases sitting between them. This CDR3 comprises 13 residues. Germline CDR1 is SQVTM and CDR2 is ANQGSEA. The diagnostic basis comprised clinical symptoms, serum thyroxine and TRAb, thyroid ultrasound and orbital computed tomography. The sample consisted of blood. The chain employs TRBV29-1 and TRBJ2-7; weak D call: TRBD1 (6 bases). The sequence was obtained from a woman aged 18-29 years with Graves' hyperthyroidism. The CDR3 DNA is TGCAGCGTTGAAACAGGGACAACCTACGAGCAGTACTTC. The encoded protein is CSVETGTTYEQYF.